Described below is a single T cell receptor beta chain sequence and its context. The sample has other DNA sequences that encode this CDR3 too. This sample is part of a study of beta chain features in type 1 diabetes. Sequencing targeted expressed TCRB transcripts, as all isolated RNA had been reverse transcribed. TCRdb's table, derived via immunoSEQ multiplex PCR, lists solely in-frame clones and lacks some. There are under 250,000 clones in the sample; 25% to 30% occur only once, and around 4% lies in the top ten. CDR1 SGHDT and CDR2 YYEEEE come from the germline V gene. The length of the CDR3 is 13 residues. V was shortened by 4 bases and J by 3 bases, with 10 bases between the two germline ends.

Sequencing was performed on central memory CD4+ T cells from blood. The V call is TRBV5-6, the J call TRBJ2-5; D may be TRBD2 (6 bases). This TCR was recovered from a man aged 30 to 45 in good health. CDR3 DNA sequence: TGTGCCAGCAGCCTGGCGGGAAAAGAGACCCAGTACTTC. This translates into CASSLAGKETQYF.